The 28 T cell receptor beta chains below were found in one sample sequenced in a study of blood T cells in healthy people across ages. PCR was performed a second time for about 6 to 12 cycles using a sample-barcoded 5' primer and a J-beta primer mix. Using its own MiXCR run on the 5' RACE reads, TCRdb lists one record per CDR3 protein. The data contain some 900,000 distinct CDR3 sequences, more than 25% of them singletons. The specimen sequenced was blood. The receptors come from a woman older than 75 in good health.

This clonotype was detected a few times. This chain uses TRBV5-4 with TRBJ1-2; D is perhaps TRBD1 (5 bases). V lost 2 bases and J 6 bases, leaving 20 bases between the germline ends. CDR1 and CDR2 from the germline V gene are SGHNT and YYREEE (reference sequence). There are 16 residues in the CDR3. In DNA, the CDR3 is TGTGCCAGCAGCTTATCCCGGGGGGTCGTCCCCCATGGCTACACCTTC. The encoded protein is CASSLSRGVVPHGYTF.

This clonotype was detected ten times or more. The CDR3 DNA reads TGTGCCAGCAGCTTACAAAGACTAGCGGGGTACAATGAGCAGTTCTTC. Translated: CASSLQRLAGYNEQFF. V usage is TRBV7-2 and J usage is TRBJ2-1, with 11 bases lining up with TRBD2. This CDR3 is 16 amino acids long. Per the germline V gene, CDR1 is SGHTA and CDR2 is FQGNSA. The V gene end was trimmed by 2 bases and the J gene end by 4 bases; junction bases not matched to a gene: 4.

This rearrangement joins TRBV12-3 or TRBV12-4 to TRBJ1-2; the D is unclear. CDR3 size: 14 residues. The V end was cut by 1 base, the J end by 4 bases, with 10 bases between. The CDR3 region is CASSLVVSSYGYTF. In DNA, the CDR3 is TGTGCCAGCAGTTTAGTGGTGAGCTCCTATGGCTACACCTTC.

This clonotype was seen only a few times. The chain is built from TRBV19 and TRBJ1-2, with TRBD1 matching over 7 bases. Trimming at V came to 7 bases and at J to 2 bases, leaving 7 bases not matched to a gene. Looked up from germline, CDR1 is LNHDA and CDR2 is SQIVND (reference sequence). The CDR3 extends over 14 amino acids. CDR3 residues: CASTSTGSNYGYTF. DNA for the CDR3: TGTGCCAGTACCTCGACAGGGTCGAACTATGGCTACACCTTC.

This clonotype was counted ten times or more. The chain couples TRBV12-3 or TRBV12-4 to TRBJ1-5; perhaps TRBD1 as D (5 bases). V was pared by 2 bases and J by 7 bases, with 9 bases between. The CDR3 has 13 amino acids. CDR3 region: CASSLNGGQPQHF. CDR3 DNA: TGTGCCAGCAGTTTAAATGGGGGACAGCCCCAGCATTTT.

This clonotype was counted between two and nine times. The chain recombines TRBV11-2 with TRBJ1-2; D uncertain. The V end was cut by 5 bases, the J end by 4 bases, with 29 bases between. The CDR3 length is 19 residues. The germline V gene encodes CDR1 SGHAT and CDR2 FQNNGV. CDR3 sequence (DNA): TGTGCCAGCAGCCCCTGGGTGATAAGCGGAACCATAGTCTTCTATGGCTACACCTTC. This gives the protein CASSPWVISGTIVFYGYTF.

The chain combines TRBV27 with TRBJ2-6; TRBD1 matches 9 bases. The CDR3 runs 18 residues. V was clipped by 5 bases and J by 0 bases; unmatched bases: 8. Germline values: CDR1 MNHEY, CDR2 SMNVEV (reference sequence). The CDR3 region has the DNA TGTGCCAGCAGTAGCAGACCGGGACAGGGCTCTGGGGCCAACGTCCTGACTTTC. Its translation is CASSSRPGQGSGANVLTF. The full variable domain, rest sourced from reference TRBV27 and TRBJ2-6, is EAQVTQNPRYLITVTGKKLTVTCSQNMNHEYMSWYRQDPGLGLRQIYYSMNVEVTDKGDVPEGYKVSRKEKRNFPLILESPSPNQTSLYFCASSSRPGQGSGANVLTFGAGSRLTVL.

In this sample, this clonotype turned up many times. This chain joins TRBV7-2 and TRBJ1-2, with D perhaps matching TRBD1 (5 bases). CDR3 length: 12 amino acids. CDR1 SGHTA and CDR2 FQGNSA come from the germline V gene. V lost 3 bases and J 7 bases, leaving 9 bases between the germline ends. The CDR3, as DNA: TGTGCCAGCAGCTTGGGGCGGAGTGGCTACACCTTC. It yields the protein CASSLGRSGYTF.

This clonotype showed up many times. The chain links TRBV12-3 or TRBV12-4 to TRBJ2-7; 7 positions match TRBD2. The CDR3 runs to 15 residues. The V and J ends lost 7 bases and 2 bases, in that order; junction bases with no gene match: 11. CDR3 DNA: TGTGCCAGCACCCTGGGGGGGGGTGGCCCCTACGAGCAGTACTTC. This codes for CASTLGGGGPYEQYF.

A few counts support this clonotype. The genes are TRBV20-1 and TRBJ2-7; 9 bases are shared with TRBD1. V was pared by 6 bases and J by 3 bases, with 9 bases of the junction left unmatched. Germline V CDR1 and CDR2: DFQATT, SNEGSKA (reference sequence). The CDR3 sequence is 14 residues long. The CDR3 is CSARTQGAGYEQYF. In DNA, the CDR3 is TGCAGTGCCAGAACACAGGGGGCCGGCTACGAGCAGTACTTC.

A note on this clonotype: A read error is possible here, since a much larger clone lies one base away. The chain joins TRBV6-5 to TRBJ2-3, with TRBD2 matching over 11 bases. The CDR3 extends over 15 amino acids. Per the germline V gene, CDR1 is MNHEY and CDR2 is SVGAGI. The CDR3 is CASSLAGGQFDTRYF. The CDR3 DNA reads as TGTGCCAGCAGTTTAGCGGGGGGGCAATTTGATACGCGGTATTTT.

As concerns this clonotype: At one of its ends the junction is not consistent with the germline gene, which may arise from a read error. The V gene is TRBV6-6, the J gene TRBJ1-1; D gene unclear. Germline CDR1 is MNHNY and CDR2 is SVGAGI (reference sequence). CDR3 length equals 13 residues. The CDR3 is CASSYGLNTKAFF. Written as DNA, the CDR3 is TGTGCCAGCAGTTATGGGCTGAACACTAAAGCTTTCTTT.

This clonotype has a handful of counts. The CDR3 bases are TGTGCCAGCAGCTTGCCCCTTGGTAGCGGAATGGGGGTCGGCAATCAGCCCCAGCATTTT. Translated: CASSLPLGSGMGVGNQPQHF. The V and J genes are TRBV7-8 and TRBJ1-5; maybe TRBD1 (5 bases). With 3 bases removed from V and 2 bases from J, the gap between germline ends came to 26 bases. CDR1 and CDR2 (germline): SGHVS, FQNEAQ. This CDR3 has 20 residues. Drawing the rest from reference TRBV7-8 and TRBJ1-5, the complete variable domain is GAGVSQSPRYKVAKRGQDVALRCDPISGHVSLFWYQQALGQGPEFLTYFQNEAQLDKSGLPSDRFFAERPEGSVSTLKIQRTQQEDSAVYLCASSLPLGSGMGVGNQPQHFGDGTRLSIL.

This clonotype was seen a few times. The rearrangement joins TRBV6-5 to TRBJ1-4; TRBD1 is a possible D gene (6 bases). CDR1 MNHEY and CDR2 SVGAGI come from the germline V gene. Trimming stripped 2 bases from V and 4 bases from J, with 14 bases between. The CDR3 runs 16 residues. CDR3 nucleotides: TGTGCCAGCAGTTACGCTCCCCGGGGGCTTAATGAAAAACTGTTTTTT. Residues: CASSYAPRGLNEKLFF.

In this sample, this clonotype turned up many times. The rearrangement joins TRBV6-1 to TRBJ2-5; TRBD2 agrees at 12 bases. CDR1 MNHNS and CDR2 SASEGT come from the germline V gene. The CDR3 covers 22 residues. The J segment lost 1 base and the V segment lost 6 bases, leaving 24 bases of the junction unmatched. The CDR3 bases are TGTGCCAGCAGCCCCACCGGGACTAGCGGGCCCTCGAGGGGGAGGGGCCAAGAGACCCAGTACTTC. It codes for CASSPTGTSGPSRGRGQETQYF.

This clonotype was seen only a few times. The V call is TRBV7-2, the J call TRBJ2-7; D uncertain. This CDR3 spans 14 amino acids. Germline V gene data show CDR1 as SGHTA and CDR2 as FQGNSA. The germline V and J ends were trimmed by 1 base and 1 base, with 8 bases remaining between them. CDR3 region: CASSLVLSSYEQYF. The CDR3 region has the DNA TGTGCCAGCAGCTTAGTGCTCTCTTCCTACGAGCAGTACTTC.

The chain recombines TRBV4-3 with TRBJ1-5; D is unresolved. This CDR3 spans 16 amino acids. The germline V and J ends were trimmed by 1 base and 0 bases, with 10 bases remaining between them. Germline V gene sequence: CDR1 LGHNA, CDR2 YSLEER. This CDR3 is CASSQVFSDSNQPQHF. CDR3 DNA sequence: TGCGCCAGCAGCCAAGTTTTCTCGGATAGCAATCAGCCCCAGCATTTT.

This clonotype was observed a few times. The V and J genes are TRBV3-1 and TRBJ1-2, with 7 positions matching TRBD1. This CDR3 region has 16 residues. After removal of 1 base from V and 2 bases from J, the junction contained 7 bases not matched to a gene. CDR1 is LGHDT and CDR2 is YNNKEL in the germline V gene (reference sequence). CDR3 sequence: CASSQGLQGRNYGYTF. The DNA for the CDR3 is TGTGCCAGCAGCCAAGGGTTACAGGGGCGGAACTATGGCTACACCTTC.

This clonotype was detected ten times or more. The J gene is TRBJ2-3, the V gene TRBV4-2, with 11 bases identical to TRBD2. CDR3 length: 16 residues. V lost 5 bases and J lost 2; bases outside the gene matches: 6. Germline V gives CDR1 LGHNA, CDR2 YNFKEQ. DNA of the CDR3: TGTGCCAGCAGCTTCACTAGCGGGGGAGTCACAGATACGCAGTATTTT. As protein: CASSFTSGGVTDTQYF.

This clonotype appeared many times. The gene calls are TRBV6-2 or TRBV6-3 and TRBJ1-2; tentative D call: TRBD1 (6 bases). This CDR3 comprises 13 residues. V lost 6 bases and J lost 2, with 10 bases in between. Germline CDR1 and CDR2: MNHEY and SVGEGT. The DNA for the CDR3 is TGTGCCAGCAGAGCAGGGGCGAACTATGGCTACACCTTC. Its protein is CASRAGANYGYTF.

This clonotype was counted at least ten times. The CDR3 loop is CSAPAGATDTQYF. CDR3 nucleotide sequence: TGCAGTGCCCCCGCGGGGGCCACAGATACGCAGTATTTT. The gene calls are TRBV20-1 and TRBJ2-3; a weak D match, TRBD2 (7 bases). Germline CDR1 and CDR2: DFQATT and SNEGSKA (reference sequence). The CDR3 spans 13 residues. The V and J ends lost 6 bases and 2 bases respectively, with 12 bases between them.

Only a few counts were recorded for this clonotype. The chain combines TRBV20-1 with TRBJ1-1, with D possibly being TRBD1 (5 bases). V shed 6 bases and J shed 5 bases, with 16 bases lying between them. Germline loops: CDR1 DFQATT, CDR2 SNEGSKA (reference sequence). The CDR3 spans 13 residues. CDR3: CSAPGRLRTEAFF. The CDR3 nucleotides are TGCAGTGCCCCGGGGCGACTAAGGACTGAAGCTTTCTTT.

This clonotype was seen just once. The chain uses TRBV12-3 or TRBV12-4 and TRBJ2-3, with 8 positions matching TRBD2. This CDR3 comprises 16 residues. V was pared by 1 base and J by 11 bases, with 14 bases of the junction left unmatched. Written as DNA, the CDR3 is TGTGCCAGCAGTTTAGACGCTAGCGGGTTCTCCGGGGTGCAGTATTTT. This sequence encodes CASSLDASGFSGVQYF.

The V gene is TRBV14, the J gene TRBJ2-3; TRBD2 aligns across 7 bases. CDR1 is SGHDN and CDR2 is FVKESK in the germline V gene. The CDR3 length is 16 residues. J was trimmed by 0 bases and V by 4 bases; bases with no gene match: 7. CDR3 in amino acids: CASSLREGISTDTQYF. The CDR3 region has the DNA TGTGCCAGCAGCCTAAGGGAGGGGATTAGCACAGATACGCAGTATTTT.

Many counts were recorded for this clonotype. The chain carries TRBV7-2 and TRBJ2-5; no clear D. The ends were cut back, 0 bases at V and 4 bases at J, with 12 bases in the middle. The CDR3 length is 15 residues. CDR1 SGHTA and CDR2 FQGNSA come from the germline V gene. The CDR3: CASSLAVGYGETQYF. The CDR3 DNA sequence: TGTGCCAGCAGCTTAGCGGTAGGGTACGGAGAGACCCAGTACTTC.

This clonotype was seen repeatedly, ten times or more. The chain couples TRBV20-1 to TRBJ2-1; 10 bases are a match to TRBD2. The CDR3 covers 15 residues. V was clipped by 6 bases and J by 1 base; unmatched bases: 6. The germline V gene encodes CDR1 DFQATT and CDR2 SNEGSKA (reference sequence). For the CDR3, the DNA is TGCAGTGCAATCAATAGCGGGGGGTCCTACAATGAGCAGTTCTTC. It encodes CSAINSGGSYNEQFF.

V is TRBV29-1 and J is TRBJ2-3, with 7 bases identical to TRBD1. The CDR3 extends over 16 amino acids. Germline CDR1 reads SQVTM; CDR2 reads ANQGSEA. Trimming cost V 2 bases and J 0 bases; bases outside gene matches: 8. CDR3 region: CSVERGPFPSTDTQYF. The CDR3 coding sequence is TGCAGCGTTGAAAGGGGGCCCTTCCCTAGCACAGATACGCAGTATTTT.

With respect to this clonotype: Possible read error: a much larger clone is one base away. The conserved phenylalanine or tryptophan is not found at the CDR3 terminus, so this likely reflects a read error. CDR3 sequence (DNA): TGTGCCAGCAGTTCCCCCGGGACTTCCAATGAGCAGTTCTGC. It yields the protein CASSSPGTSNEQFC. The chain has TRBV6-5 and TRBJ2-1; a weak D match, TRBD2 (6 bases). The germline CDR1 and CDR2 sequences are MNHEY and SVGAGI. The CDR3 is 14 residues long. V was clipped by 4 bases and J by 6 bases, with 13 bases between them.